These T cell receptor beta chains were read from a single sample in a study of blood T cell repertoires in COVID-19. Produced via immunoSEQ multiplex PCR; TCRdb's table is partial and in-frame only. Of approximately 240,000 clones listed, 83% were seen once; the top ten hold more than 5.5%. The specimen sequenced was peripheral blood. These receptors were taken from a human donor in a cohort sampled during active COVID-19. Each CDR3 is given with its conserved first and last residue. Each record gives: clone size, D gene, J gene, V gene, CDR3 protein, CDR3 DNA. A D gene is named only where the DNA matches it firmly. Not all rows give a size; the values are once, few, many and, for expanded clones, a class.

clone size: NA; D gene: TRBD1; J gene: TRBJ1-1; V gene: TRBV10-3; CDR3 protein: CAIASGQGTNGAFF; CDR3 DNA: TGTGCCATCGCTTCGGGACAGGGGACTAATGGAGCTTTCTTT
clone size: NA; D gene: NA; J gene: TRBJ2-3; V gene: TRBV5-1; CDR3 protein: CATANNREHTQYF; CDR3 DNA: TGCGCCACCGCGAACAACAGGGAGCATACGCAGTATTTT
clone size: NA; D gene: TRBD1; J gene: TRBJ2-1; V gene: TRBV6-1; CDR3 protein: CASSGSGTGYYNEQFF; CDR3 DNA: TGTGCCAGCAGTGGATCCGGGACAGGCTACTACAATGAGCAGTTCTTC
clone size: once; D gene: TRBD1; J gene: TRBJ2-3; V gene: TRBV28; CDR3 protein: CASRQGRNTQYF; CDR3 DNA: TGTGCCAGCAGACAGGGGCGAAATACGCAGTATTTT
clone size: NA; D gene: TRBD1; J gene: TRBJ1-6; V gene: TRBV11-2; CDR3 protein: CASSLGTGNSPLHF; CDR3 DNA: TGTGCCAGCAGCTTAGGGACAGGGAATTCACCCCTCCACTTT
clone size: NA; D gene: TRBD2; J gene: TRBJ2-5; V gene: TRBV7-2; CDR3 protein: CASSSLGTSTETQYF; CDR3 DNA: TGTGCCAGCAGCTCCCTAGGGACTAGTACGGAGACCCAGTACTTC
clone size: NA; D gene: TRBD2; J gene: TRBJ2-5; V gene: TRBV18; CDR3 protein: CASSPPGGEGKTQYF; CDR3 DNA: TGTGCCAGCTCTCCTCCCGGAGGGGAGGGAAAGACCCAGTACTTC
clone size: NA; D gene: NA; J gene: TRBJ1-4; V gene: TRBV24-1; CDR3 protein: CATSHPDTNELSREKLFF; CDR3 DNA: TGTGCCACCAGTCATCCGGACACCAACGAGCTCTCTCGAGAAAAACTGTTTTTT
clone size: NA; D gene: NA; J gene: TRBJ1-5; V gene: TRBV19; CDR3 protein: CASSPSRTGDQHF; CDR3 DNA: TGTGCCAGTAGTCCTTCGAGGACCGGGGACCAGCATTTT
clone size: once; D gene: NA; J gene: TRBJ1-4; V gene: TRBV29-1; CDR3 protein: CSVQGATNEKLFF; CDR3 DNA: TGCAGCGTACAGGGTGCAACTAATGAAAAACTGTTTTTT
clone size: NA; D gene: TRBD1; J gene: TRBJ2-2; V gene: TRBV9; CDR3 protein: CASSTTTGTTGELFF; CDR3 DNA: TGTGCCAGCAGCACTACGACAGGGACCACCGGGGAGCTGTTTTTT
clone size: few; D gene: NA; J gene: TRBJ2-7; V gene: TRBV4-1; CDR3 protein: CASSQPGSTNYEQYF; CDR3 DNA: TGCGCCAGCAGCCAACCCGGGAGCACCAACTACGAGCAGTACTTC
clone size: NA; D gene: NA; J gene: TRBJ2-7; V gene: TRBV10-3; CDR3 protein: CAISVNYEQYF; CDR3 DNA: TGTGCCATCAGTGTTAACTACGAGCAGTACTTC
clone size: NA; D gene: NA; J gene: TRBJ2-1; V gene: TRBV14; CDR3 protein: CASSPKTRIKQFF; CDR3 DNA: TGTGCCAGCAGCCCCAAAACGCGCATTAAGCAGTTCTTC
clone size: NA; D gene: TRBD1; J gene: TRBJ2-1; V gene: TRBV7-9; CDR3 protein: CASSPRRTGTGYNNEQFF; CDR3 DNA: TGTGCCAGCAGCCCGAGAAGGACCGGGACAGGGTACAACAATGAGCAGTTCTTC
clone size: NA; D gene: TRBD1; J gene: TRBJ1-6; V gene: TRBV3-1/TRBV3-2; CDR3 protein: CASSLRDRGQGSPLHF; CDR3 DNA: TGTGCCAGCAGCCTCAGAGACAGGGGGCAGGGTTCACCCCTCCACTTT
clone size: NA; D gene: NA; J gene: TRBJ1-5; V gene: TRBV2; CDR3 protein: CASSESVGTTTYSNQPQHF; CDR3 DNA: TGTGCCAGCAGTGAATCAGTAGGGACAACCACATATAGCAATCAGCCCCAGCATTTT
clone size: NA; D gene: NA; J gene: TRBJ1-6; V gene: TRBV7-3; CDR3 protein: CASSLRGGDNSPLHF; CDR3 DNA: TGTGCCAGCAGCTTAAGGGGAGGGGATAATTCACCCCTCCACTTT
clone size: NA; D gene: TRBD1; J gene: TRBJ1-4; V gene: TRBV7-9; CDR3 protein: CASSLGRDSGEKLFF; CDR3 DNA: TGTGCCAGCAGCTTAGGCCGGGACAGCGGTGAAAAACTGTTTTTT